The rows below give T cell receptor beta chains drawn from one sample of a study of beta chain features in type 1 diabetes. The assay was immunoSEQ multiplex PCR, and TCRdb's table has in-frame clones only and misses some. Among 350,000 to 450,000 clones listed, over 11% were seen once. Sequenced material: naive CD4+ T cells from blood. These receptor sequences come from a man aged 30 to 39 in good health. Both conserved end residues are part of each CDR3. D genes are given only for firm matches. Clone size is shown for a subset of rows, as once, few, many or a class of expanded clone.

clone size: -
J gene: TRBJ2-3
D gene: -
V gene: TRBV28
CDR3 DNA: TGTGCCAGCAGTTTTTATTCGGCCACAAGGTTTGAAAATAAAGATACGCAGTATTTT
CDR3 protein: CASSFYSATRFENKDTQYF

clone size: few
J gene: TRBJ2-1
D gene: TRBD2
V gene: TRBV2
CDR3 DNA: TGTGCCAGCACGAGTAGCGGGAGGGCCAATGAGCAGTTCTTC
CDR3 protein: CASTSSGRANEQFF

clone size: few
J gene: TRBJ2-1
D gene: -
V gene: TRBV18
CDR3 DNA: TGTGCCAGCTCACCACCTATTTCACTAGCCTACAATGAGCAGTTCTTC
CDR3 protein: CASSPPISLAYNEQFF

clone size: -
J gene: TRBJ2-2
D gene: TRBD1
V gene: TRBV5-1
CDR3 DNA: TGCGCCAGCAAGGGACAGGGGGATGTGAGAACCGGGGAGCTGTTTTTT
CDR3 protein: CASKGQGDVRTGELFF

clone size: -
J gene: TRBJ1-5
D gene: -
V gene: TRBV2
CDR3 DNA: TGTGCCAGCAGGCCAGGGACGCTGGCGGGGCCCCAGCATTTT
CDR3 protein: CASRPGTLAGPQHF

clone size: few
J gene: TRBJ1-4
D gene: -
V gene: TRBV29-1
CDR3 DNA: TGCAGCGTTGAAGATCCGGGTTCTACGTTTTTT
CDR3 protein: CSVEDPGSTFF

clone size: few
J gene: TRBJ1-2
D gene: -
V gene: TRBV30
CDR3 DNA: TGTGCCTGGAGTGTACCCGATGGTGGCTACACCTTC
CDR3 protein: CAWSVPDGGYTF

clone size: -
J gene: TRBJ2-6
D gene: -
V gene: TRBV4-1
CDR3 DNA: TGCGCCAGCAGCCCAGGAGGGGGACCGGGTCCGACTGGGGCCAACGTCCTGACTTTC
CDR3 protein: CASSPGGGPGPTGANVLTF

clone size: few
J gene: TRBJ2-1
D gene: TRBD2
V gene: TRBV5-4
CDR3 DNA: TGTGCCAGCAGCGTCCTGCGGGGGTACAATGAGCAGTTCTTC
CDR3 protein: CASSVLRGYNEQFF

clone size: -
J gene: TRBJ2-3
D gene: TRBD2
V gene: TRBV29-1
CDR3 DNA: TGCAGCGCCTCCGGGACTACCACAGATACGCAGTATTTT
CDR3 protein: CSASGTTTDTQYF

clone size: -
J gene: TRBJ2-7
D gene: TRBD2
V gene: TRBV2
CDR3 DNA: TGTGCCAGCGGTCCTAGCGGGGGGGCCCACGAGCAGTACTTC
CDR3 protein: CASGPSGGAHEQYF

clone size: -
J gene: TRBJ2-1
D gene: TRBD1
V gene: TRBV7-2
CDR3 DNA: TGTGCCAGCAGCTTAAGACAGGGTTCCTACAATGAGCAGTTCTTC
CDR3 protein: CASSLRQGSYNEQFF

clone size: -
J gene: TRBJ2-7
D gene: -
V gene: TRBV25-1
CDR3 DNA: TGTGCCAGCAGGGAAAACAATTACGAGCAGTACTTC
CDR3 protein: CASRENNYEQYF

clone size: few
J gene: TRBJ2-5
D gene: TRBD1
V gene: TRBV11-2
CDR3 DNA: TGTGCCAGCAGCACCCGGGGGACAGGGCCGGAGACCCAGTACTTC
CDR3 protein: CASSTRGTGPETQYF

clone size: -
J gene: TRBJ2-5
D gene: -
V gene: TRBV7-2
CDR3 DNA: TGTGCCAGCAATCGGATATGGGAGACCCAGTACTTC
CDR3 protein: CASNRIWETQYF

clone size: -
J gene: TRBJ1-2
D gene: -
V gene: TRBV7-2
CDR3 DNA: TGTGCCAGCAGCTTAGCGGAATCGAGATCGTGGGGCTACACCTTC
CDR3 protein: CASSLAESRSWGYTF

clone size: -
J gene: TRBJ2-5
D gene: -
V gene: TRBV11-2
CDR3 DNA: TGTGCCAGCAGCAGGTCGGGGGAGACCCAGTACTTC
CDR3 protein: CASSRSGETQYF

clone size: -
J gene: TRBJ2-2
D gene: -
V gene: TRBV19
CDR3 DNA: TGTGCCAGTAGACAGGGAGTGGTAGTAACCGGGGAGCTGTTTTTT
CDR3 protein: CASRQGVVVTGELFF

clone size: -
J gene: TRBJ1-6
D gene: -
V gene: TRBV4-3
CDR3 DNA: TGCGCCAGCAGCCAAGCGGGGGCAGCCGGGGGTTCACCCCTCCACTTT
CDR3 protein: CASSQAGAAGGSPLHF

clone size: few
J gene: TRBJ2-2
D gene: TRBD1
V gene: TRBV25-1
CDR3 DNA: TGTGCCAGCAGTGGAACGGGACAGGGTATCACCGGGGAGCTGTTTTTT
CDR3 protein: CASSGTGQGITGELFF

clone size: -
J gene: TRBJ1-2
D gene: -
V gene: TRBV5-4
CDR3 DNA: TGTGCCAGCAGCTTGGTAACAGCTCCTAACTATGGCTACACCTTC
CDR3 protein: CASSLVTAPNYGYTF

clone size: -
J gene: TRBJ2-3
D gene: TRBD2
V gene: TRBV7-3
CDR3 DNA: TGTGCCAGCAGCCCAACTAGCGGGAGTGTAGATACGCAGTATTTT
CDR3 protein: CASSPTSGSVDTQYF

clone size: -
J gene: TRBJ2-3
D gene: -
V gene: TRBV5-4
CDR3 DNA: TGTGCCAGCAGCCTCGGGACACCGAGTACGCAGTATTTT
CDR3 protein: CASSLGTPSTQYF

clone size: few
J gene: TRBJ1-1
D gene: -
V gene: TRBV7-2
CDR3 DNA: TGTGCCAGCAGCAAATTCCGGGGGGAAGCTTTCTTT
CDR3 protein: CASSKFRGEAFF

clone size: -
J gene: TRBJ2-2
D gene: -
V gene: TRBV30
CDR3 DNA: TGTGCCTGGAGTCACGTCGGGGAGCTGTTTTTT
CDR3 protein: CAWSHVGELFF

clone size: few
J gene: TRBJ1-1
D gene: TRBD1
V gene: TRBV11-1
CDR3 DNA: TGTGCCAGCAGCTGGATACAGGGGCTCGACGGAGCTTTCTTT
CDR3 protein: CASSWIQGLDGAFF

clone size: few
J gene: TRBJ2-1
D gene: TRBD2
V gene: TRBV5-4
CDR3 DNA: TGTGCCAGCAGCTTGGGTCCTACTAGCGCCACCTACAATGAGCAGTTCTTC
CDR3 protein: CASSLGPTSATYNEQFF

clone size: -
J gene: TRBJ1-4
D gene: -
V gene: TRBV18
CDR3 DNA: TGTGCCAGCTCACCACTATTGGGCGCCCGAGGTGAAAAACTGTTTTTT
CDR3 protein: CASSPLLGARGEKLFF

clone size: few
J gene: TRBJ2-4
D gene: TRBD1
V gene: TRBV11-2
CDR3 DNA: TGTGCCAGCAGCTTAGATCTGGGGACAGGCTTCCTAGCCAAAAACATTCAGTACTTC
CDR3 protein: CASSLDLGTGFLAKNIQYF

clone size: few
J gene: TRBJ2-5
D gene: -
V gene: TRBV7-2
CDR3 DNA: TGTGCCAGCAGCCGGACCAGACAAGAGACCCAGTACTTC
CDR3 protein: CASSRTRQETQYF

clone size: once
J gene: TRBJ1-1
D gene: -
V gene: TRBV7-9
CDR3 DNA: TGTGCCAGCAGCGTACCGGGACTGGGCACTGAAGCTTTCTTT
CDR3 protein: CASSVPGLGTEAFF

clone size: few
J gene: TRBJ1-1
D gene: TRBD1
V gene: TRBV5-1
CDR3 DNA: TGCGCCAGCAGCCACGGGACAGGGAACACTGAAGCTTTCTTT
CDR3 protein: CASSHGTGNTEAFF

clone size: few
J gene: TRBJ1-2
D gene: -
V gene: TRBV27
CDR3 DNA: TGTGCCAGCAGTCTTGTGAGGGGCGCCGTTTATGGCTACACCTTC
CDR3 protein: CASSLVRGAVYGYTF

clone size: -
J gene: TRBJ2-3
D gene: -
V gene: TRBV11-2
CDR3 DNA: TGTGCCAGCAGCTTGGGAACTCTTTACACAGATACGCAGTATTTT
CDR3 protein: CASSLGTLYTDTQYF

clone size: -
J gene: TRBJ1-2
D gene: -
V gene: TRBV18
CDR3 DNA: TGTGCCAGCTCATCGAGCCCCCCCGCCTATGGCTACACCTTC
CDR3 protein: CASSSSPPAYGYTF

clone size: -
J gene: TRBJ2-2
D gene: -
V gene: TRBV30
CDR3 DNA: TGTGCCTGGAGTGTATCCGGCAGTCTCGGGGAGCTGTTTTTT
CDR3 protein: CAWSVSGSLGELFF

clone size: few
J gene: TRBJ2-3
D gene: TRBD1
V gene: TRBV6-5
CDR3 DNA: TGTGCCAGCAGTGCTGACAGGGACGCAGATACGCAGTATTTT
CDR3 protein: CASSADRDADTQYF

clone size: few
J gene: TRBJ2-7
D gene: -
V gene: TRBV15
CDR3 DNA: TGTGCCACCAGCAGAGAGTCCGGCCACGAGCAGTACTTC
CDR3 protein: CATSRESGHEQYF

clone size: -
J gene: TRBJ2-7
D gene: -
V gene: TRBV21-1
CDR3 DNA: TGTGCCAGCAGCAAACGGGGGAGAGACTACGAGCAGTACTTC
CDR3 protein: CASSKRGRDYEQYF

clone size: few
J gene: TRBJ2-2
D gene: TRBD2
V gene: TRBV9
CDR3 DNA: TGTGCCAGCAGCGCGGTAGCGGGAGTGGGCACCGGGGAGCTGTTTTTT
CDR3 protein: CASSAVAGVGTGELFF

clone size: -
J gene: TRBJ2-1
D gene: TRBD2
V gene: TRBV18
CDR3 DNA: TGTGCCAGCTCACCACTCGACCCGGGGGGGCCGTCTGAGCAGTTCTTC
CDR3 protein: CASSPLDPGGPSEQFF

clone size: -
J gene: TRBJ2-1
D gene: -
V gene: TRBV4-3
CDR3 DNA: TGCGCCAGCAGCCCGACAGCGGCTGGCTACAATGAGCAGTTCTTC
CDR3 protein: CASSPTAAGYNEQFF

clone size: -
J gene: TRBJ2-3
D gene: -
V gene: TRBV9
CDR3 DNA: TGTGCCAGCAGCGTAGCTGTAGCACTAGATACGCAGTATTTT
CDR3 protein: CASSVAVALDTQYF

clone size: -
J gene: TRBJ2-7
D gene: -
V gene: TRBV5-1
CDR3 DNA: TGCGCCAGCAGCTGGGGCTACTACGAGCAGTACTTC
CDR3 protein: CASSWGYYEQYF

clone size: -
J gene: TRBJ2-1
D gene: TRBD2
V gene: TRBV28
CDR3 DNA: TGTGCCAGCAGTTTAGCGGGAGAGCGTTACAATGAGCAGTTCTTC
CDR3 protein: CASSLAGERYNEQFF

clone size: few
J gene: TRBJ2-7
D gene: -
V gene: TRBV9
CDR3 DNA: TGTGCCAGCAGCGTCGCCCCCAGTAGGGAAGACGAGCAGTACTTC
CDR3 protein: CASSVAPSREDEQYF

clone size: few
J gene: TRBJ1-1
D gene: -
V gene: TRBV18
CDR3 DNA: TGTGCCAGCTCACCACTTCGGGGGGGAACTCACACTGAAGCTTTCTTT
CDR3 protein: CASSPLRGGTHTEAFF

clone size: once
J gene: TRBJ1-1
D gene: -
V gene: TRBV5-4
CDR3 DNA: TGTGCCAGCAGCTTTGTGGGGAACACTGAAGCTTTCTTT
CDR3 protein: CASSFVGNTEAFF

clone size: few
J gene: TRBJ2-1
D gene: TRBD2
V gene: TRBV7-2
CDR3 DNA: TGTGCCAGCAGCTTGCGACTAGCGGGAGCAAATGAGCAGTTCTTC
CDR3 protein: CASSLRLAGANEQFF

clone size: -
J gene: TRBJ2-3
D gene: -
V gene: TRBV5-4
CDR3 DNA: TGTGCCTGGCCCCATGAAAGTAATGCAGATACGCAGTATTTT
CDR3 protein: CAWPHESNADTQYF

clone size: few
J gene: TRBJ2-3
D gene: -
V gene: TRBV4-3
CDR3 DNA: TGCGCCAGCAGCCAAGATCGGCAGGGGAGCACAGATACGCAGTATTTT
CDR3 protein: CASSQDRQGSTDTQYF

clone size: -
J gene: TRBJ1-3
D gene: -
V gene: TRBV9
CDR3 DNA: TGTGCCAGCAGCTCCAGGAGGACCGGCGGAAACACCATATATTTT
CDR3 protein: CASSSRRTGGNTIYF

clone size: few
J gene: TRBJ2-5
D gene: -
V gene: TRBV7-2
CDR3 DNA: TGTGCCAGCAGCAACAGGGGAGGAGAGACCCAGTACTTC
CDR3 protein: CASSNRGGETQYF

clone size: -
J gene: TRBJ1-5
D gene: -
V gene: TRBV10-3
CDR3 DNA: TGTGCCATCAGTGACTCGAATCAGCCCCAGCATTTT
CDR3 protein: CAISDSNQPQHF

clone size: -
J gene: TRBJ2-3
D gene: -
V gene: TRBV19
CDR3 DNA: TGTGCCAGTAGTATGCGGGGGCAATACCCTCGCACAGATACGCAGTATTTT
CDR3 protein: CASSMRGQYPRTDTQYF

clone size: few
J gene: TRBJ1-6
D gene: -
V gene: TRBV10-3
CDR3 DNA: TGTGCCATCGGAGGAGCATCTAATTCACCCCTCCACTTT
CDR3 protein: CAIGGASNSPLHF

clone size: few
J gene: TRBJ2-7
D gene: TRBD1
V gene: TRBV25-1
CDR3 DNA: TGTGCCAGCAGTGAACGCGGACAGGCGCGCGACGAGCAGTACTTC
CDR3 protein: CASSERGQARDEQYF

clone size: few
J gene: TRBJ1-2
D gene: -
V gene: TRBV7-3
CDR3 DNA: TGTGCCAGCAGTAAACGGGGAAACGACTATGGCTACACCTTC
CDR3 protein: CASSKRGNDYGYTF

clone size: -
J gene: TRBJ1-1
D gene: -
V gene: TRBV20-1
CDR3 DNA: TGCAGTGCTCTAGACAGGGAAGCTTTCTTT
CDR3 protein: CSALDREAFF

clone size: -
J gene: TRBJ2-5
D gene: TRBD2
V gene: TRBV6-4
CDR3 DNA: TGTGCCAGCAGTGAACGCCCCTTGGCGGGGGAGTTGAGGGAGACCCAGTACTTC
CDR3 protein: CASSERPLAGELRETQYF